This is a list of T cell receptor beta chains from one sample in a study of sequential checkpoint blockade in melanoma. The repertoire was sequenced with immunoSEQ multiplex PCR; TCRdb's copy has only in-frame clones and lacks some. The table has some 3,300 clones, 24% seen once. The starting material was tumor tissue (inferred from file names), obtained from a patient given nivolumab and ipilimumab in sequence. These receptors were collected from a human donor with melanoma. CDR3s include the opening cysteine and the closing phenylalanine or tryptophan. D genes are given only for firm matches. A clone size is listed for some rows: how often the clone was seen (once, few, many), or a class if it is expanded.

CDR3aa: CASSIGGTGWETQYF
CDR3nt: TGTGCCAGTAGTATAGGTGGGACAGGGTGGGAGACCCAGTACTTC
d_gene: TRBD1
j_gene: TRBJ2-5
abundance: .
v_gene: TRBV19

CDR3aa: CASSGAPGQGAPGSNQPQHF
CDR3nt: TGTGCCAGCAGCGGGGCGCCGGGACAGGGGGCTCCCGGGAGCAATCAGCCCCAGCATTTT
d_gene: TRBD1
j_gene: TRBJ1-5
abundance: many
v_gene: TRBV11-3

CDR3aa: CASKKTGEGHEQYF
CDR3nt: TGTGCCAGTAAAAAGACAGGGGAGGGCCACGAGCAGTACTTC
d_gene: .
j_gene: TRBJ2-7
abundance: .
v_gene: TRBV19

CDR3aa: CASSVETGYTGELFF
CDR3nt: TGTGCCAGCAGCGTTGAGACTGGGTACACCGGGGAGCTGTTTTTT
d_gene: .
j_gene: TRBJ2-2
abundance: many
v_gene: TRBV9

CDR3aa: CASISQGEKLFF
CDR3nt: TGTGCCAGCATTTCTCAAGGTGAAAAACTGTTTTTT
d_gene: .
j_gene: TRBJ1-4
abundance: .
v_gene: TRBV9

CDR3aa: CASTNEGGRFSTDTQYF
CDR3nt: TGTGCCAGCACCAACGAGGGTGGCAGGTTTAGCACAGATACGCAGTATTTT
d_gene: .
j_gene: TRBJ2-3
abundance: medium-sized
v_gene: TRBV12-5

CDR3aa: CASTIGGQGHEQYF
CDR3nt: TGTGCCAGCACCATTGGGGGACAGGGCCACGAGCAGTACTTC
d_gene: TRBD1
j_gene: TRBJ2-7
abundance: few
v_gene: TRBV12-5

CDR3aa: CASSSSRSGNTIYF
CDR3nt: TGTGCCAGCAGCTCGTCACGATCTGGAAACACCATATATTTT
d_gene: .
j_gene: TRBJ1-3
abundance: medium-sized
v_gene: TRBV11-3

CDR3aa: CASSSPTGSKSPLHF
CDR3nt: TGTGCCAGCAGTTCCCCCACAGGCAGCAAATCACCCCTCCACTTT
d_gene: .
j_gene: TRBJ1-6
abundance: .
v_gene: TRBV6-8

CDR3aa: CASQGRLNTEAFF
CDR3nt: TGTGCCAGTCAGGGGCGCCTGAACACTGAAGCTTTCTTT
d_gene: .
j_gene: TRBJ1-1
abundance: .
v_gene: TRBV28

CDR3aa: CASSGRPRGGYTEAFF
CDR3nt: TGTGCCAGCAGTGGACGCCCCCGGGGGGGTTACACTGAAGCTTTCTTT
d_gene: .
j_gene: TRBJ1-1
abundance: .
v_gene: TRBV25-1

CDR3aa: CASSQGGQGAPNEKLFF
CDR3nt: TGCGCCAGCAGCCAAGGAGGACAGGGAGCACCTAATGAAAAACTGTTTTTT
d_gene: TRBD1
j_gene: TRBJ1-4
abundance: few
v_gene: TRBV23-1

CDR3aa: CASSNPPPGAQSEKLFF
CDR3nt: TGTGCCAGCAGTAACCCCCCGCCGGGGGCGCAGAGTGAAAAACTGTTTTTT
d_gene: .
j_gene: TRBJ1-4
abundance: medium-sized
v_gene: TRBV6-8

CDR3aa: CASSRRTGHLETQYF
CDR3nt: TGTGCCAGCAGCAGACGCACCGGGCATCTAGAGACCCAGTACTTC
d_gene: .
j_gene: TRBJ2-5
abundance: many
v_gene: TRBV11-3

CDR3aa: CASSLNGLAGSTGELFF
CDR3nt: TGTGCCAGCAGCCTGAACGGACTAGCGGGGAGCACCGGGGAGCTGTTTTTT
d_gene: TRBD2
j_gene: TRBJ2-2
abundance: medium-sized
v_gene: TRBV11-3

CDR3aa: CAWIEDSSTGELFF
CDR3nt: TGTGCCTGGATTGAGGACAGTTCTACCGGGGAGCTGTTTTTT
d_gene: .
j_gene: TRBJ2-2
abundance: .
v_gene: TRBV30

CDR3aa: CASSQDGTGFNYGYTF
CDR3nt: TGCGCCAGCAGCCAAGATGGGACAGGGTTTAACTATGGCTACACCTTC
d_gene: TRBD1
j_gene: TRBJ1-2
abundance: medium-sized
v_gene: TRBV4-1

CDR3aa: CASSYLQGAVNEQYF
CDR3nt: TGCGCCAGCAGCTATTTACAGGGGGCGGTCAACGAGCAGTACTTC
d_gene: TRBD1
j_gene: TRBJ2-7
abundance: few
v_gene: TRBV23-1

CDR3aa: CASSPSGGNTGELFF
CDR3nt: TGTGCCAGCAGCCCCTCGGGGGGGAACACCGGGGAGCTGTTTTTT
d_gene: TRBD2
j_gene: TRBJ2-2
abundance: many
v_gene: TRBV7-6

CDR3aa: CASKSHSYNSPLHF
CDR3nt: TGTGCCAGCAAGAGCCACTCCTATAATTCACCCCTCCACTTT
d_gene: .
j_gene: TRBJ1-6
abundance: few
v_gene: TRBV6-8

CDR3aa: CASGLAILAGGHSYEQYF
CDR3nt: TGTGCTAGTGGTTTGGCGATACTAGCGGGGGGTCACTCCTACGAGCAGTACTTC
d_gene: TRBD2
j_gene: TRBJ2-7
abundance: .
v_gene: TRBV12-5

CDR3aa: CASSPYDILSGANVLTF
CDR3nt: TGTGCCAGCAGCCCATATGACATACTCTCTGGGGCCAACGTCCTGACTTTC
d_gene: .
j_gene: TRBJ2-6
abundance: few
v_gene: TRBV11-3